These 31 T cell receptor beta chains share one sample of origin, sequenced in a study of OX40 agonist ivuxolimab in advanced cancers. TCRdb keeps only in-frame clones here, not all; method: immunoSEQ multiplex PCR. The table lists around 72,000 clones, about 85% of them singletons, with approximately 5% in the top ten. Sequenced here: CD4+ or CD8+ T cells sorted from blood, sampled in a trial of the OX40 agonist ivuxolimab. These receptors originate from an adult with an advanced solid tumor such as melanoma, head and neck, liver or kidney cancer.

V is TRBV7-9 and J is TRBJ2-1; 9 nucleotides line up with TRBD2. The trim removed 5 bases at V and 0 bases at J, leaving 5 bases unmatched. The CDR3 is 16 amino acids. CDR1 and CDR2 (germline): SEHNR, FQNEAQ (reference sequence). The CDR3 is CASSPLAGSSYNEQFF. The CDR3 coding sequence is TGTGCCAGCAGCCCCCTAGCGGGGAGCTCCTACAATGAGCAGTTCTTC.

This CDR3 is CASSLTHPRDTQYF. DNA of the CDR3: TGTGCCAGCAGCTTAACTCACCCCCGAGATACGCAGTATTTT. The rearrangement uses TRBV7-3 and TRBJ2-3; D gene ambiguous. This CDR3 region has 14 residues. The germline CDR1 and CDR2 sequences are SGHTA and FQGTGA. V was clipped by 0 bases and J by 5 bases, with 9 bases between them.

The chain combines TRBV7-8 with TRBJ2-7, with D possibly called TRBD1 or TRBD2 (5 bases each). The CDR3 length is 16 residues. Germline V gives CDR1 SGHVS, CDR2 FQNEAQ. The V gene lost 5 bases and the J gene lost 0 bases, with 17 bases spanning the gap. The CDR3 loop reads CASSPRRGESSYEQYF. CDR3 sequence (DNA): TGTGCCAGCAGCCCTAGGAGAGGGGAGAGCTCCTACGAGCAGTACTTC.

This clone occurred a few times. In DNA, the CDR3 is TGTGCCAGCAGCTTACAGGATTACACCGGGGAGCTGTTTTTT. Translated: CASSLQDYTGELFF. This chain links TRBV11-3 with TRBJ2-2; no clear D. The CDR3 is made up of 14 amino acids. CDR1 SGHNT and CDR2 YENEEA come from the germline V gene. V was trimmed by 2 bases and J by 3 bases, leaving 7 bases between them.

The chain employs TRBV7-3 and TRBJ2-7; D is unresolved. The V end was cut by 4 bases, the J end by 6 bases, with 7 bases between. Germline V gene lookup returns CDR1 SGHTA and CDR2 FQGTGA. CDR3 length: 11 amino acids. The CDR3 spells CASSYQSEQYF. Here the CDR3 DNA reads TGTGCCAGCAGCTACCAATCCGAGCAGTACTTC.

DNA of the CDR3: TGTGCCAGCAGCATACCGACTAGCGGGAGGGAGGGTGAGCAGTTCTTC. The encoded protein is CASSIPTSGREGEQFF. The chain joins TRBV5-4 to TRBJ2-1, with 14 bases matching TRBD2. The trim removed 4 bases at V and 9 bases at J, leaving 9 bases unmatched. Germline V lookup: CDR1 SGHNT, CDR2 YYREEE (reference sequence). The CDR3 totals 16 residues.

The V and J genes are TRBV18 and TRBJ1-2; D unclear. The CDR3 has 15 amino acids. The germline V and J ends were trimmed by 8 bases and 1 base, with 17 bases remaining between them. Per germline, CDR1 KGHSH and CDR2 LQKENI. CDR3 sequence reads: CASHEGGRINYGYTF. The CDR3 bases are TGTGCCAGCCACGAAGGAGGACGGATTAACTATGGCTACACCTTC. Combining the CDR3 with reference TRBV18 and TRBJ1-2 gives the whole variable domain NAGVMQNPRHLVRRRGQEARLRCSPMKGHSHVYWYRQLPEEGLKFMVYLQKENIIDESGMPKERFSAEFPKEGPSILRIQQVVRGDSAAYFCASHEGGRINYGYTFGSGTRLTVV.

The chain couples TRBV5-1 to TRBJ2-3; D possibly corresponds to TRBD1 (7 bases). This CDR3 is 14 amino acids long. Trimming stripped 5 bases from V and 0 bases from J, with 10 bases between. From germline, CDR1 is SGHRS and CDR2 YFSETQ. As DNA, the CDR3 is TGCGCCAGCAGGGCGGGACAGAGCACAGATACGCAGTATTTT. The encoded protein is CASRAGQSTDTQYF.

The chain recombines TRBV5-6 with TRBJ2-5, with TRBD1 matching over 10 bases. The CDR3 runs to 16 residues. Germline CDR1 reads SGHDT; CDR2 reads YYEEEE. Trimming removed 4 bases from V and 4 bases from J; junction bases left unmatched: 10. CDR3 in amino acids: CASSQTGTGVGETQYF. The CDR3 bases are TGTGCCAGCAGCCAGACCGGGACAGGGGTGGGAGAGACCCAGTACTTC.

This sequence joins TRBV4-2 and TRBJ2-7, with 7 bases identical to TRBD2. Losses at the gene ends were 0 bases for V and 7 bases for J; bases not matched to a gene: 3. The CDR3 contains 13 residues. Germline loops: CDR1 LGHNA, CDR2 YNFKEQ. The CDR3 coding sequence is TGTGCCAGCAGCCAAGATCGGGGGGTGGAGCAGTACTTC. Translating it yields CASSQDRGVEQYF.

The V and J genes are TRBV27 and TRBJ2-3, with a possible D match to TRBD2 (6 bases). CDR1 is MNHEY, CDR2 SMNVEV, per germline (reference sequence). The CDR3 totals 14 residues. V was pared by 4 bases and J by 3 bases, with 11 bases between. CDR3 loop: CASSYQTSTDTQYF. In nucleotides, the CDR3 is TGTGCCAGCAGTTACCAGACTAGTACAGATACGCAGTATTTT.

A single count supports this clone. The chain carries TRBV7-2 and TRBJ2-3, with D perhaps assigned TRBD1 or TRBD2 (5 bases each). The V end was cut by 0 bases, the J end by 0 bases, with 10 bases between. This CDR3 has 16 residues. CDR1 and CDR2 from the germline V gene are SGHTA and FQGNSA. In DNA, the CDR3 is TGTGCCAGCAGCTTAGCCGGGGCAGGGAGCACAGATACGCAGTATTTT. This codes for CASSLAGAGSTDTQYF.

The chain recombines TRBV11-3 with TRBJ2-7; D may be TRBD2 (6 bases). The V gene's germline CDR1 is SGHNT and CDR2 YENEEA. V gave up 5 bases and J gave up 3 bases, with 17 bases separating them. This CDR3 is 15 amino acids long. The DNA for the CDR3 is TGTGCCAGCAGCGAAAACCCTGGGGAGGTCTACGAGCAGTACTTC. It specifies CASSENPGEVYEQYF.

Notes on this clone: Germline is not matched at one junction end, which may reflect a read error. At the DNA level, this CDR3 is encoded by other sequences in the same sample as well. The genes are TRBV29-1 and TRBJ1-1, with D unresolved. From germline, CDR1 is SQVTM and CDR2 ANQGSEA. This CDR3 is 13 amino acids long. DNA of the CDR3: TGTAGCGTTGTGCCGGCCTTGAACACTGAAGCTTTCTTT. Translated, it gives CSVVPALNTEAFF.

The chain recombines TRBV11-3 with TRBJ2-1; D gene uncertain. Trimming took off 1 base at V and 4 bases at J, with 5 bases between the two ends. This CDR3 region has 13 residues. Germline assignment: CDR1 SGHNT and CDR2 YENEEA. CDR3 bases: TGTGCCAGCAGCTTAGGAGCTTACAATGAGCAGTTCTTC. Its protein is CASSLGAYNEQFF.

This clone showed up just once. The chain employs TRBV7-2 and TRBJ2-5; 9 nucleotides line up with TRBD2. The J call could be wrong; TRBJ2-7 is a better fit for the DNA end. Germline assignment: CDR1 SGHTA and CDR2 FQGNSA. The CDR3 is made up of 18 amino acids. The CDR3 coding sequence is TGTGCCAGCAGCTACGGGCTAGCGGGAAGCCGCTTGGGGTACGAGCAGTACTTC. This encodes CASSYGLAGSRLGYEQYF.

CDR3 DNA sequence: TGTGCCAGTACCGAAATAGCTCGGACAGGTGGCCGTGTAACAGATACGCAGTATTTT. Protein: CASTEIARTGGRVTDTQYF. The chain recombines TRBV19 with TRBJ2-3; the match to TRBD1 covers 7 bases. V lost 7 bases to trimming and J lost 3 bases; unmatched junction nucleotides: 22. Germline CDR1 and CDR2: LNHDA and SQIVND (reference sequence). The CDR3 sequence is 19 residues long.

This chain joins TRBV27 and TRBJ1-2, with 7 bases that match TRBD1. This CDR3 is built from 12 residues. Germline V gene sequence: CDR1 MNHEY, CDR2 SMNVEV (reference sequence). J lost 8 bases, V lost 9 bases, and 9 bases had no gene match. The CDR3 sequence is CASSTGVQGYTF. The CDR3 DNA is TGTGCCAGTTCAACAGGGGTTCAGGGCTACACCTTC.

The gene calls are TRBV7-3 and TRBJ2-2, with D perhaps matching TRBD1 (7 bases). The V end was cut by 4 bases, the J end by 0 bases, with 9 bases between. The CDR3 runs to 15 residues. Germline V CDR1 and CDR2: SGHTA, FQGTGA. CDR3 sequence reads: CASSSGGPNTGELFF. The CDR3 DNA sequence: TGTGCCAGCAGCTCAGGGGGGCCGAACACCGGGGAGCTGTTTTTT.

The chain couples TRBV4-3 to TRBJ1-3; tentative D call: TRBD1 (5 bases). The V end lost 0 bases, the J end lost 0 bases, and 6 bases lay between the germline ends. The germline gives CDR1 LGHNA, CDR2 YSLEER. This CDR3 has 15 residues. CDR3: CASSQETVSGNTIYF. The DNA of the CDR3 is TGCGCCAGCAGCCAAGAGACAGTCTCTGGAAACACCATATATTTT.

This clone has a handful of counts. The chain combines TRBV4-3 with TRBJ2-2, with 10 bases that match TRBD1. V lost 0 bases and J lost 0; bases outside the gene matches: 4. The germline CDR1 and CDR2 sequences are LGHNA and YSLEER. This CDR3 contains 18 residues. Here the CDR3 DNA reads TGCGCCAGCAGCCAAGAAGGGACAGGGGCGACGAACACCGGGGAGCTGTTTTTT. Translating it yields CASSQEGTGATNTGELFF.

J is TRBJ2-7 and V is TRBV4-1, with 10 bases that match TRBD1. Germline V gene lookup returns CDR1 MGHRA and CDR2 YSYEKL. The CDR3 runs 16 residues. Losses at the gene ends were 6 bases for V and 3 bases for J; bases not matched to a gene: 11. CDR3 region: CASSREGTGASYEQYF. As DNA, the CDR3 is TGCGCCAGCAGTAGAGAGGGGACAGGGGCGAGCTACGAGCAGTACTTC.

V and J are TRBV4-2 and TRBJ1-4; TRBD1 matches at 10 bases. Germline V gene lookup returns CDR1 LGHNA and CDR2 YNFKEQ. The CDR3 consists of 19 residues. Losses at the gene ends were 0 bases for V and 0 bases for J; bases not matched to a gene: 7. CDR3 sequence: CASSQDGGQGPTTNEKLFF. CDR3 DNA: TGTGCCAGCAGCCAAGACGGGGGACAGGGGCCAACAACTAATGAAAAACTGTTTTTT.

The chain employs TRBV2 and TRBJ1-5; the match to TRBD1 covers 8 bases. This CDR3 is built from 14 residues. V lost 6 bases to trimming and J lost 5 bases; unmatched junction nucleotides: 6. CDR1 is SNHLY and CDR2 is FYNNEI in the germline V gene. CDR3: CASRTGQGHQPQHF. In DNA, the CDR3 is TGTGCCAGCAGAACCGGACAGGGACATCAGCCCCAGCATTTT.

This sequence joins TRBV5-1 and TRBJ2-5; 9 bases are shared with TRBD2. The J call is doubtful: the DNA matches TRBJ2-7 better. The CDR3 spans 17 residues. Germline-derived CDR1 and CDR2 are SGHRS and YFSETQ. The CDR3 nucleotides are TGCGCCAGCAGCTGGGACCTTATAGCGGGGGTGAAATACGAGCAGTACTTC. This sequence encodes CASSWDLIAGVKYEQYF.

This chain joins TRBV5-1 and TRBJ2-1, with 9 bases that match TRBD2. The germline CDR1 and CDR2 sequences are SGHRS and YFSETQ. The CDR3 contains 17 residues. With 4 bases clipped from V and 1 base from J, the junction kept 9 bases outside the gene matches. Written as DNA, the CDR3 is TGCGCCAGCAGCCCGGGACTAGCCGGGCCATCCTACAATGAGCAGTTCTTC. This sequence encodes CASSPGLAGPSYNEQFF.

This sequence joins TRBV6-5 and TRBJ2-3; D is possibly TRBD1 or TRBD2 (5 bases each). The CDR3 runs to 16 residues. Germline CDR1 MNHEY, CDR2 SVGAGI. Trimming took 1 base from V and 4 from J, leaving 15 bases between them. The CDR3, as DNA: TGTGCCAGCAGTTACTACCGGGGCCTCGGACCAGATACGCAGTATTTT. This gives the protein CASSYYRGLGPDTQYF.

The rearrangement uses TRBV7-2 and TRBJ2-1; 10 bases align to TRBD2. The CDR3 runs to 14 residues. Germline V CDR1 and CDR2: SGHTA, FQGNSA. With 5 bases clipped from V and 13 bases from J, the junction kept 11 bases outside the gene matches. The CDR3 coding sequence is TGTGCCAGCAGCCGCGGGTCTAGCGGGAGCGGTCAGTTCTTC. This encodes CASSRGSSGSGQFF.

The CDR3 DNA follows: TGTGCCAGCAGTATTAGCTCCTACAATGAGCAGTTCTTC. Protein product: CASSISSYNEQFF. This chain joins TRBV6-1 and TRBJ2-1, with D hard to call. The length of the CDR3 is 13 residues. The germline V and J ends were trimmed by 5 bases and 0 bases, with 5 bases remaining between them. Germline lookup yields CDR1 MNHNS and CDR2 SASEGT.

The chain has TRBV18 and TRBJ1-5; TRBD1 aligns across 10 bases. The CDR3 runs to 15 residues. Germline V lookup: CDR1 KGHSH, CDR2 LQKENI. The V segment lost 3 bases and the J segment 4 bases; nucleotides outside the gene matches: 3. The chain's CDR3 is CASSPDRGLNQPQHF. The DNA of the CDR3 is TGTGCCAGCTCACCCGACAGGGGGCTTAATCAGCCCCAGCATTTT. Full variable domain (outside the CDR3, taken from reference TRBV18 and TRBJ1-5): NAGVMQNPRHLVRRRGQEARLRCSPMKGHSHVYWYRQLPEEGLKFMVYLQKENIIDESGMPKERFSAEFPKEGPSILRIQQVVRGDSAAYFCASSPDRGLNQPQHFGDGTRLSIL.

In its sample, this clone was seen once. The genes are TRBV2 and TRBJ2-2; 8 nucleotides align to TRBD2. V trimming: 6 bases; J trimming: 1 base; junction bases outside the gene matches: 4. From germline, CDR1 is SNHLY and CDR2 FYNNEI. There are 15 residues in the CDR3. The CDR3 sequence: CASSRGGQNTGELFF. CDR3 coding DNA: TGTGCCAGCAGCCGGGGGGGCCAGAACACCGGGGAGCTGTTTTTT. Looking up the rest from reference TRBV2 and TRBJ2-2 gives the full variable domain: EPEVTQTPSHQVTQMGQEVILRCVPISNHLYFYWYRQILGQKVEFLVSFYNNEISEKSEIFDDQFSVERPDGSNFTLKIRSTKLEDSAMYFCASSRGGQNTGELFFGEGSRLTVL.